This T cell receptor (beta chain) was recorded in a study of blood T cell repertoires in COVID-19. Per the germline V gene, CDR1 is KGHSH and CDR2 is LQKENI. The CDR3 contains 13 residues. Trimming shortened V by 3 bases and J by 0 bases, and 5 bases separated the two germline ends. In the authors' workflow: Amplifying reference gene primers gave estimates of nucleated cell counts. Repertoires were generated with immunoSEQ multiplex PCR, while TCRdb's copy carries only in-frame clones and drops some. Clone size and V and J calls were adopted from that table, with D and trimming inferred from the DNA. In the table there are approximately 670,000 clones, around 90% of which are singletons. Regarding this clone: Other DNA sequences within the sample encode an identical CDR3.

The chain links TRBV18 to TRBJ1-1; D is unclear. Sequenced material: peripheral blood. This TCR came from a woman aged 18-35 years with acute or convalescent COVID-19. CDR3 amino acids: CASSPSMNTEAFF. In nucleotides, the CDR3 is TGTGCCAGCTCACCGAGTATGAACACTGAAGCTTTCTTT.